The clone carrying this T cell receptor (beta chain) was counted only a few times. V lost 5 bases and J 4 bases, leaving 11 bases between the germline ends. Germline V gene data show CDR1 as DFQATT and CDR2 as SNEGSKA (reference sequence). The CDR3 loop spans 12 amino acids. TCRdb used MiXCR to reprocess the 5' RACE reads, holding one entry per CDR3 protein. The sample lists hundreds of thousands of distinct CDR3 sequences; about 20% were seen once. This sample stems from a study of identical twins. The data were also submitted as part of a second study, on T cells expressing NK-cell markers.

The source of this sequence is a woman aged 18-29 years in good health. The chain has TRBV20-1 and TRBJ1-2, with D possibly being TRBD1 (5 bases). Sequencing used PBMCs. The CDR3 nucleotides are TGCAGTGCTGACTATACAGGCTATGGCTACACCTTC. Protein: CSADYTGYGYTF.